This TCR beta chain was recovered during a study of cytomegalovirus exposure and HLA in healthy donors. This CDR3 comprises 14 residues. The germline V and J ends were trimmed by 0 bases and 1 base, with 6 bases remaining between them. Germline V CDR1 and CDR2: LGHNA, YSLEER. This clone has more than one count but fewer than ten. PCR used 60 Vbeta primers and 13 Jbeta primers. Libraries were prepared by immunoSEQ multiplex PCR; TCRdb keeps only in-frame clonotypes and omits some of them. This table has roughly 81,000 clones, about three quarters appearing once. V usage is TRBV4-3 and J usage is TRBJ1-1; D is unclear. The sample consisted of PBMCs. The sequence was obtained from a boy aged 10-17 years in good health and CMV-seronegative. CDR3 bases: TGCGCCAGCAGCCAAGATGGGCCGAACACTGAAGCTTTCTTT. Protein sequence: CASSQDGPNTEAFF.